This TCR beta chain was sequenced during a study of patients and donors after allogeneic stem cell transplantation. Germline-derived CDR1 and CDR2 are LGHNA and YSLEER. The CDR3 contains 20 residues. V was clipped by 4 bases and J by 2 bases, with 27 bases between them. Each CDR3 protein gets one entry after TCRdb re-called the RT-PCR reads with MiXCR. The sample holds some 160,000 distinct CDR3 sequences, nearly 25% seen once. The sequenced sample was blood, either unsorted or a sorted T cell fraction (not recorded which). The receptor was isolated from a human donor who was either an allogeneic HSCT recipient or a stem cell or donor lymphocyte infusion donor (not recorded which). It is not recorded whose cells these are; they may come from a transplant donor. The chain combines TRBV4-3 with TRBJ1-5, with D possibly matching TRBD1 (5 bases). CDR3 coding DNA: TGCGCCAGCAGCCTCAGAACGCGGGAATACAGGTTCACCCGCAATCAGCCCCAGCATTTT. Protein product: CASSLRTREYRFTRNQPQHF.